This T cell receptor (beta chain) was identified in a study of cytomegalovirus exposure and HLA in healthy donors. Findings and caveats of the study: Later analysis associated a missense DCLRE1C variant with TCR beta V- and J-gene trimming. A later analysis by the authors found several of the most significant clusters apparently linked to common viral pathogens. At a 0.05 false discovery rate, a later analysis found 16,951 TCR beta sequences to be associated with HLA alleles.

Primers included in the PCR were 60 Vbeta and 13 Jbeta primers. Assay used: immunoSEQ multiplex PCR; TCRdb lists only in-frame clones, some missing. Among approximately 240,000 clones listed, 82% were seen once. Per germline, CDR1 MDHEN and CDR2 SYDVKM. V lost 3 bases and J 2 bases, leaving 14 bases between the germline ends. The CDR3 is 15 amino acids. A word on this clone: Its target is not known.

The source is a woman between 40 and 50 years old in good health and CMV-seronegative. Sequenced material: PBMCs. The chain recombines TRBV28 with TRBJ2-7, with D tentatively TRBD1 (6 bases). CDR3 DNA: TGTGCCAGCAGTTTTTCAGGGGACGTCCCCTACGAGCAGTACTTC. Its protein product is CASSFSGDVPYEQYF.